The rows below give T cell receptor beta chains drawn from one sample of a study of blood T cell repertoires in COVID-19. The method was immunoSEQ multiplex PCR; TCRdb's version includes in-frame clones alone and lacks a portion of them. The sample yields around 190,000 clones, over 80% seen once. The sequencing input was peripheral blood. Receptors were obtained from a woman between 65 and 79 years old with COVID-19, enrolled during active disease. Both conserved end residues are part of each CDR3. The D gene is left open where the match is weak. Clone sizes are given selectively: once, few, many, or a class where the clone is expanded.

clone size: once
D gene: .
J gene: TRBJ2-2
V gene: TRBV30
CDR3 DNA: TGTGCCTGGATACGGGTGGACACCGGGGAGCTGTTTTTT
CDR3 protein: CAWIRVDTGELFF

clone size: .
D gene: .
J gene: TRBJ1-6
V gene: TRBV6-5
CDR3 DNA: TGTGCCAGCAGTTATATGGGGGAGGATTCACCCCTCCACTTT
CDR3 protein: CASSYMGEDSPLHF

clone size: .
D gene: .
J gene: TRBJ1-2
V gene: TRBV5-4
CDR3 DNA: TGTGCCAGCAGCTTGGAAGGGGCAGTTCTGGGGGGCTACACCTTC
CDR3 protein: CASSLEGAVLGGYTF

clone size: .
D gene: TRBD1
J gene: TRBJ1-5
V gene: TRBV19
CDR3 DNA: TGTGCCAGTAGTACAAGACAGGGCGGCAATCAGCCCCAGCATTTT
CDR3 protein: CASSTRQGGNQPQHF

clone size: .
D gene: .
J gene: TRBJ2-2
V gene: TRBV27
CDR3 DNA: TGTGCCAGCAGTTTATCAACAGGGAAGGGAACCGGGGAGCTGTTTTTT
CDR3 protein: CASSLSTGKGTGELFF

clone size: .
D gene: TRBD1
J gene: TRBJ1-6
V gene: TRBV28
CDR3 DNA: TGTGCCAGCAGTTCAAACCCGACAGGGAAGGAGACACCCCTCCACTTT
CDR3 protein: CASSSNPTGKETPLHF

clone size: .
D gene: .
J gene: TRBJ2-5
V gene: TRBV19
CDR3 DNA: TGTGCCAGTAGTATTTCCCGGGGTCGGCAAGAGACCCAGTACTTC
CDR3 protein: CASSISRGRQETQYF

clone size: .
D gene: .
J gene: TRBJ1-2
V gene: TRBV28
CDR3 DNA: TGTGCCAGCAGTCCCCGGACAAACTATGGCTACACCTTC
CDR3 protein: CASSPRTNYGYTF

clone size: .
D gene: .
J gene: TRBJ2-2
V gene: TRBV5-1
CDR3 DNA: TGCGCCAGCAGCTTCGGACTCACCGGGGAGCTGTTTTTT
CDR3 protein: CASSFGLTGELFF

clone size: .
D gene: .
J gene: TRBJ1-2
V gene: TRBV28
CDR3 DNA: TGTGCCAGCAGTTCTCAGGGATTCTACACCTTC
CDR3 protein: CASSSQGFYTF

clone size: .
D gene: .
J gene: TRBJ2-1
V gene: TRBV28
CDR3 DNA: TGTGCCAGCAGTGTTATTGGAGGCTACAATGAGCAGTTCTTC
CDR3 protein: CASSVIGGYNEQFF

clone size: .
D gene: TRBD2
J gene: TRBJ2-2
V gene: TRBV6-2/TRBV6-3
CDR3 DNA: TGTGCCAGCAGTTATTGGACTAGCGGACGCACCGGGGAGCTGTTTTTT
CDR3 protein: CASSYWTSGRTGELFF

clone size: .
D gene: .
J gene: TRBJ2-1
V gene: TRBV5-1
CDR3 DNA: TGCGCCAGCAGCTTCGCGGCGTCCTACAATGAGCAGTTCTTC
CDR3 protein: CASSFAASYNEQFF

clone size: .
D gene: .
J gene: TRBJ1-6
V gene: TRBV5-6
CDR3 DNA: TGTGCCAGCAGCTTGAGGTCGATAGCTGAGGATTCACCCCTCCACTTT
CDR3 protein: CASSLRSIAEDSPLHF

clone size: .
D gene: .
J gene: TRBJ2-7
V gene: TRBV5-1
CDR3 DNA: TGCGCCAGCAGCCCCTCGACAGGATCCTACGAGCAGTACTTC
CDR3 protein: CASSPSTGSYEQYF

clone size: .
D gene: .
J gene: TRBJ2-7
V gene: TRBV30
CDR3 DNA: TGTGCCTGGAGTGTACGGAGCGGATTCTACGAGCAGTACTTC
CDR3 protein: CAWSVRSGFYEQYF

clone size: .
D gene: .
J gene: TRBJ1-1
V gene: TRBV20-1
CDR3 DNA: TGCAGTGCTAGTCCCACTCTGAACACTGAAGCTTTCTTT
CDR3 protein: CSASPTLNTEAFF

clone size: .
D gene: TRBD1
J gene: TRBJ2-1
V gene: TRBV5-1
CDR3 DNA: TGCGCCAGCAGCCCGGGACAGGGGGAATTTTACAATGAGCAGTTCTTC
CDR3 protein: CASSPGQGEFYNEQFF

clone size: .
D gene: .
J gene: TRBJ1-2
V gene: TRBV25-1
CDR3 DNA: TGTGCCAGCAGTGACTTCGGACAGTATGGCTACACCTTC
CDR3 protein: CASSDFGQYGYTF

clone size: .
D gene: TRBD2
J gene: TRBJ2-5
V gene: TRBV27
CDR3 DNA: TGTGCCAGCAGTTTAACGCTAGCGGCTACACGAGAGACCCAGTACTTC
CDR3 protein: CASSLTLAATRETQYF

clone size: .
D gene: TRBD1
J gene: TRBJ1-4
V gene: TRBV6-5
CDR3 DNA: TGTGCCAGCAGGCCGACCGGGACAGGGGGTGAAAAACTGTTTTTT
CDR3 protein: CASRPTGTGGEKLFF

clone size: .
D gene: TRBD2
J gene: TRBJ2-3
V gene: TRBV5-1
CDR3 DNA: TGCGCCAGCAGCTTGCTAGCGGGAGAAGATACGCAGTATTTT
CDR3 protein: CASSLLAGEDTQYF

clone size: .
D gene: TRBD1
J gene: TRBJ2-7
V gene: TRBV18
CDR3 DNA: TGTGCCAGCTCACTTGGACAGGGAGCCTACGAGCAGTACTTC
CDR3 protein: CASSLGQGAYEQYF

clone size: few
D gene: .
J gene: TRBJ2-7
V gene: TRBV7-8
CDR3 DNA: TGTGCCAGCAGCTTAGGCCAGGCAACGGACTTTACCTACGAGCAGTACTTC
CDR3 protein: CASSLGQATDFTYEQYF

clone size: .
D gene: .
J gene: TRBJ1-3
V gene: TRBV30
CDR3 DNA: TGTGCCTGGAGTAAACCGGGACACCTAAGCTCTGGAAACACCATATATTTT
CDR3 protein: CAWSKPGHLSSGNTIYF

clone size: .
D gene: TRBD1
J gene: TRBJ1-5
V gene: TRBV18
CDR3 DNA: TGTGCCAGCTCACCACCGGGACAGGTCAATCAGCCCCAGCATTTT
CDR3 protein: CASSPPGQVNQPQHF

clone size: .
D gene: .
J gene: TRBJ2-5
V gene: TRBV29-1
CDR3 DNA: TGCAGCGCCGCCCGGGACAACGAATTTCAAGAGACCCAGTACTTC
CDR3 protein: CSAARDNEFQETQYF

clone size: .
D gene: .
J gene: TRBJ2-1
V gene: TRBV9
CDR3 DNA: TGTGCCAGCAGCGTAGCGGGGGGCGACTACAATGAGCAGTTCTTC
CDR3 protein: CASSVAGGDYNEQFF

clone size: few
D gene: TRBD2
J gene: TRBJ2-2
V gene: TRBV9
CDR3 DNA: TGTGCCAGCAGCGTAGTTGGTAGCGGGCTGAACACCGGGGAGCTGTTTTTT
CDR3 protein: CASSVVGSGLNTGELFF

clone size: .
D gene: TRBD2
J gene: TRBJ2-1
V gene: TRBV2
CDR3 DNA: TGTGCCAGCACCATATCGGCGGGGGGGTACAATGAGCAGTTCTTC
CDR3 protein: CASTISAGGYNEQFF

clone size: few
D gene: TRBD1
J gene: TRBJ1-1
V gene: TRBV5-6
CDR3 DNA: TGTGCCAGCAGACTCACAGGGGGCCCTTTTGAAGCTTTCTTT
CDR3 protein: CASRLTGGPFEAFF

clone size: .
D gene: TRBD2
J gene: TRBJ2-7
V gene: TRBV9
CDR3 DNA: TGTGCCAGCAGCTACACTAGCGGGACCTACGAGCAGTACTTC
CDR3 protein: CASSYTSGTYEQYF

clone size: .
D gene: .
J gene: TRBJ2-7
V gene: TRBV7-2
CDR3 DNA: TGTGCCAGCAGCTTAGCGCAGGGAAGTTGGTACGAGCAGTACTTC
CDR3 protein: CASSLAQGSWYEQYF

clone size: .
D gene: TRBD2
J gene: TRBJ2-1
V gene: TRBV9
CDR3 DNA: TGTGCCAGCAGCGTAGGTGGCGGGAGGCATTACAATGAGCAGTTCTTC
CDR3 protein: CASSVGGGRHYNEQFF

clone size: .
D gene: TRBD1
J gene: TRBJ1-5
V gene: TRBV9
CDR3 DNA: TGTGCCAGCAGCGCCGGGACAGGGGCTCAGCCCCAGCATTTT
CDR3 protein: CASSAGTGAQPQHF

clone size: .
D gene: TRBD1
J gene: TRBJ1-6
V gene: TRBV7-2
CDR3 DNA: TGTGCCAGCAGACGGGACAGCAGCTCCTATAATTCACCCCTCCACTTT
CDR3 protein: CASRRDSSSYNSPLHF

clone size: .
D gene: .
J gene: TRBJ2-1
V gene: TRBV7-2
CDR3 DNA: TGTGCCAGCAGCTTAGACCGAGGCGGCGGTGAGCAGTTCTTC
CDR3 protein: CASSLDRGGGEQFF

clone size: .
D gene: TRBD1
J gene: TRBJ1-2
V gene: TRBV6-5
CDR3 DNA: TGTGCCAGCAGTTTGGGACAGGGTGGGTGGTATGGCTACACCTTC
CDR3 protein: CASSLGQGGWYGYTF

clone size: .
D gene: TRBD2
J gene: TRBJ2-7
V gene: TRBV9
CDR3 DNA: TGTGCCAGCAGCGAGGGAGGGAGGGCCACGTGGAACGAGCAGTACTTC
CDR3 protein: CASSEGGRATWNEQYF

clone size: once
D gene: .
J gene: TRBJ1-2
V gene: TRBV9
CDR3 DNA: TGTGCCAGCAGCCCAGCGGCCCAGGGGTCCTACTATGGCTACACCTTC
CDR3 protein: CASSPAAQGSYYGYTF

clone size: .
D gene: .
J gene: TRBJ2-4
V gene: TRBV7-2
CDR3 DNA: TGTGCCAGCAGCTTATCCGTTTTCCAAAACATTCAGTACTTC
CDR3 protein: CASSLSVFQNIQYF

clone size: .
D gene: .
J gene: TRBJ2-1
V gene: TRBV4-3
CDR3 DNA: TGCGCCAGCAGCCGCTTGGCCTCAGCGACGGTAAGCTCCTACAATGAGCAGTTCTTC
CDR3 protein: CASSRLASATVSSYNEQFF

clone size: .
D gene: TRBD1
J gene: TRBJ2-2
V gene: TRBV6-5
CDR3 DNA: TGTGCCAGCTCTGCCGGGACAGGCCCCACCGGGGAGCTGTTTTTT
CDR3 protein: CASSAGTGPTGELFF